Below are 17 T cell receptor beta chains sequenced from a single sample in a study of Tregs in tolerant kidney transplant recipients. Using immunoSEQ multiplex PCR, the repertoire was profiled, and TCRdb retains in-frame clones only, with some absent. The table has approximately 260,000 clones, roughly four fifths seen once. Sequences were obtained from CD4+ T cells from blood. The receptors shown here come from a human donor in good health.

This chain joins TRBV6-1 and TRBJ1-6; no definite D call. Trimming took 4 bases from V and 5 from J, leaving 9 bases between them. Germline V CDR1 and CDR2: MNHNS, SASEGT. This CDR3 spans 14 amino acids. For the CDR3, the DNA is TGTGCCAGCAGTGTACGCGGAGATAATTCACCCCTCCACTTT. It specifies CASSVRGDNSPLHF.

The gene calls are TRBV9 and TRBJ2-1, with D uncertain. Germline CDR1 is SGDLS and CDR2 is YYNGEE. The CDR3 is 13 residues long. V lost 2 bases, J lost 6 bases, and 9 bases lay in between. The CDR3 DNA reads TGTGCCAGCAGCGTCGGATGGGCCAATGAGCAGTTCTTC. It translates to CASSVGWANEQFF. Looking up the rest from reference TRBV9 and TRBJ2-1 gives the full variable domain: DSGVTQTPKHLITATGQRVTLRCSPRSGDLSVYWYQQSLDQGLQFLIQYYNGEERAKGNILERFSAQQFPDLHSELNLSSLELGDSALYFCASSVGWANEQFFGPGTRLTVL.

This chain links TRBV6-6 with TRBJ2-3; D is unclear. This CDR3 spans 13 amino acids. Germline loops: CDR1 MNHNY, CDR2 SVGAGI (reference sequence). The V end was cut by 6 bases, the J end by 5 bases, with 12 bases between. CDR3 sequence: CASRNLVGDTQYF. Written as DNA, the CDR3 is TGTGCCAGCAGAAACCTAGTAGGAGATACGCAGTATTTT.

About this clone: This same CDR3 is encoded by further DNA sequences in the sample. The chain carries TRBV2 and TRBJ2-5; the D is unclear. The CDR3 sequence is 10 residues long. Germline CDR1 is SNHLY and CDR2 is FYNNEI. V lost 5 bases to trimming and J lost 2 bases, with 0 bases between them. The CDR3 region is CASSQETQYF. In DNA, the CDR3 is TGTGCCAGCAGTCAAGAGACCCAGTACTTC.

The chain couples TRBV6-1 to TRBJ2-7; D may be TRBD2 (6 bases). In germline, CDR1 is MNHNS, CDR2 SASEGT. V shed 1 base and J shed 9 bases, with 19 bases lying between them. This CDR3 has 15 amino acids. The CDR3 DNA reads as TGTGCCAGCAGTGAAGGTTGGGGGGACTCTTTGGGGCAGTACTTC. It translates to CASSEGWGDSLGQYF.

V usage is TRBV4-1 and J usage is TRBJ2-1; 11 bases map to TRBD2. Germline CDR1 is MGHRA and CDR2 is YSYEKL. The CDR3 runs to 16 residues. Trimming cost V 1 base and J 8 bases; bases outside gene matches: 7. The CDR3 loop reads CASSQAIAGGHHEQFF. The CDR3 region has the DNA TGCGCCAGCAGCCAAGCCATAGCGGGGGGGCATCATGAGCAGTTCTTC.

This clone occurred a few times. The V call is TRBV6-5, the J call TRBJ1-2; 8 bases fit TRBD1. The V gene end was trimmed by 6 bases and the J gene end by 8 bases; junction bases not matched to a gene: 8. The CDR3 length is 13 residues. CDR1 is MNHEY, CDR2 SVGAGI, per germline. The CDR3 bases are TGTGCCAGCAGGCAGGGGGCGCGAGGAGGCTACACCTTC. It encodes CASRQGARGGYTF.

V usage is TRBV6-1 and J usage is TRBJ2-5, with TRBD2 matching over 11 bases. The CDR3 is 15 amino acids. Trimming removed 7 bases from V and 0 bases from J; junction bases left unmatched: 4. The germline gives CDR1 MNHNS, CDR2 SASEGT. The CDR3 DNA reads TGTGCCAGCACCCTACTAGCGGGGGACCAAGAGACCCAGTACTTC. It codes for CASTLLAGDQETQYF.

This chain joins TRBV2 and TRBJ1-6; TRBD1 matches 7 bases. V lost 1 base and J lost 10; bases outside the gene matches: 4. This CDR3 spans 14 amino acids. Germline CDR1 SNHLY, CDR2 FYNNEI. CDR3 in DNA: TGTGCCAGCAGTGAAGAGGCAGGGGGATCACCCCTCCACTTT. Translating gives CASSEEAGGSPLHF.

The chain carries TRBV11-1 and TRBJ1-2, with TRBD1 as a possible D gene (6 bases). CDR1 is SGHAT, CDR2 FQDESV, per germline (reference sequence). CDR3 length: 17 amino acids. Trimming took off 1 base at V and 3 bases at J, with 18 bases between the two ends. The DNA for the CDR3 is TGTGCCAGCAGCTTAGGCCGGGACACCACCCTCTACTATGGCTACACCTTC. It is translated as CASSLGRDTTLYYGYTF.

This clone was seen a handful of times. The chain is built from TRBV14 and TRBJ2-7; 7 nucleotides line up with TRBD1. With V trimmed by 1 base and J by 2 bases, 2 bases remained unmatched. The CDR3 has 14 amino acids. Germline values: CDR1 SGHDN, CDR2 FVKESK. CDR3 in amino acids: CASSQAGGPYEQYF. CDR3 sequence (DNA): TGTGCCAGCAGCCAAGCAGGGGGTCCCTACGAGCAGTACTTC.

V gene TRBV28 combines with J gene TRBJ2-7, with D possibly called TRBD1 or TRBD2 (5 bases each). Germline values: CDR1 MDHEN, CDR2 SYDVKM. Trimming pared 5 bases from V and 0 bases from J, leaving 17 bases between. This CDR3 comprises 16 residues. CDR3 sequence (DNA): TGTGCCAGCAGTCCCCCTCAGGGACCTTTCTCCTACGAGCAGTACTTC. This codes for CASSPPQGPFSYEQYF.

The chain uses TRBV7-8 and TRBJ1-4; TRBD1 aligns across 7 bases. J was trimmed by 2 bases and V by 3 bases; bases with no gene match: 0. The CDR3 spans 14 residues. Germline CDR1 and CDR2: SGHVS and FQNEAQ. CDR3 bases: TGTGCCAGCAGCTTCAGGGGGACTAATGAAAAACTGTTTTTT. Residues: CASSFRGTNEKLFF.

The rearrangement uses TRBV30 and TRBJ1-2; no definite D call. The length of the CDR3 is 17 residues. V gave up 2 bases and J gave up 2 bases, with 21 bases separating them. CDR1 and CDR2 from the germline V gene are GTSNPN and SVGIG (reference sequence). CDR3 nucleotides: TGTGCCTGGAGTCAGTGGAAGTATTATGGCAGAAACTATGGCTACACCTTC. Translating it yields CAWSQWKYYGRNYGYTF.

This chain links TRBV5-1 with TRBJ2-1; TRBD1 agrees at 7 bases. CDR1 SGHRS and CDR2 YFSETQ come from the germline V gene. This CDR3 has 14 residues. The junction had 1 base not matched to a gene; V was cut back by 4 bases and J by 0 bases. CDR3 loop: CASSGDSSYNEQFF. CDR3 sequence (DNA): TGCGCCAGCAGCGGGGACAGCTCCTACAATGAGCAGTTCTTC.

This sequence joins TRBV7-2 and TRBJ2-3; D might be TRBD2 (6 bases). V was cut by 1 base and J by 0 bases, with 11 bases left in between. The V gene's germline CDR1 is SGHTA and CDR2 FQGNSA. This CDR3 has 16 residues. The CDR3 DNA sequence: TGTGCCAGCAGCTTAGGAGGCGGGATTAGCACAGATACGCAGTATTTT. The encoded protein is CASSLGGGISTDTQYF.

V and J are TRBV7-2 and TRBJ2-7; D may correspond to TRBD1 or TRBD2 (5 bases each). Germline V lookup: CDR1 SGHTA, CDR2 FQGNSA. The CDR3 totals 13 residues. V lost 5 bases and J 12 bases, leaving 20 bases between the germline ends. The CDR3 loop is CASSVSGTQSVYF. CDR3 sequence (DNA): TGTGCCAGCAGCGTATCCGGGACCCAAAGCGTGTACTTC.